This section outlines one T cell receptor beta chain sequence together with its context. This specimen comes from a study of T-cell memory formation after mild COVID-19. Per germline, CDR1 SGHVS and CDR2 FQNEAQ. Germline trimming cut 4 bases from V and 4 bases from J; bases unmatched to any gene: 11. The CDR3 is made up of 17 amino acids. Each CDR3 protein gets one entry after TCRdb re-called the 5' RACE reads with MiXCR. The repertoire holds a few hundred thousand distinct CDR3 sequences, approximately 25% seen once, with about an eighth in the top ten. The sample comprised PBMCs or a T cell subset sorted from them (not recorded which). The chain joins TRBV7-8 to TRBJ2-5; the match to TRBD1 covers 11 bases. This sequence originates from an adult woman who had mild COVID-19 (a few samples of this study predate the infection). Cell type and time point are not known. In DNA, the CDR3 is TGTGCCAGCAGCTCGAAAAGGGACAGGGGGTCCGGAGAGACCCAGTACTTC. Amino acid sequence: CASSSKRDRGSGETQYF.